This TCR beta chain was sequenced in a study of neoadjuvant anti-PD-1 for oral cavity cancer. Notes on the study in general: TCR analyses covered only a few patients per response group.

For this clone: Its matching antigen is unknown.

As for time point: after neoadjuvant nivolumab, at surgical resection. Germline V CDR1 and CDR2: SGHNT, YYREEE (reference sequence). Between the trimmed V and J ends, which lost 4 bases and 0 bases, there was a span of 14 bases. The CDR3 has 15 residues. Profiling relied on immunoSEQ multiplex PCR, and the TCRdb table lists in-frame clones only, not all of them. The top ten clones hold 2.5% to 3.5% of a sample with about 13,000 clones, approximately 67% of them seen once. The sequencing here drew on PBMCs, taken after nivolumab (anti-PD-1) treatment. This receptor was taken from a person aged 35 to 85 with oral cavity squamous cell carcinoma. This chain joins TRBV5-4 and TRBJ2-7; D unclear. The CDR3 spells CASSPVGQSSYEQYF. CDR3 DNA sequence: TGTGCCAGCAGCCCAGTAGGGCAAAGCTCCTACGAGCAGTACTTC.